A selection of T cell receptor beta chains follows, all from one sample in a study of graft-versus-host responses after intestinal transplantation. No antigens are known for them. Assay used: immunoSEQ multiplex PCR; TCRdb lists only in-frame clones, some missing. This table has around 110,000 clones, approximately 90% appearing once. The sequences come from unstimulated CD4+ T cells sorted from spleen or lymph node cells, collected before intestinal transplant. These receptors originate from a human donor who received an intestinal transplant. CDR3s include the opening cysteine and the closing phenylalanine or tryptophan.

V	J	CDR3
TRBV19	TRBJ2-5	CADRRRTSIQETQYF
TRBV5-1	TRBJ2-2	CASSADRFTGELFF
TRBV7-9	TRBJ2-1	CASSFGLAGNNEQFF
TRBV27	TRBJ2-2	CASSPQPPGTGELFF
TRBV18	TRBJ1-1	CASSSFPGAEAFF
TRBV19	TRBJ2-2	CASRAAGTANTGELFF
TRBV30	TRBJ2-1	CAWRPPLTKQFF
TRBV19	TRBJ2-1	CASSPRSGGPSYNEQFF
TRBV5-1	TRBJ1-1	CASSKARGLGTEAFF
TRBV5-6	TRBJ2-7	CASSFGVGGSNEQYF
TRBV6-5	TRBJ1-2	CASSYSDFYGYTF
TRBV11-3	TRBJ2-3	CASSLGRGDTQYF
TRBV2	TRBJ1-2	CASQGNYGYTF
TRBV28	-	CASSLGGSYEQYF
TRBV5-4	TRBJ2-5	CASSLEQGIPETQYF
TRBV5-1	TRBJ2-7	CASSAYPGQGAYEQYF
TRBV7-6	TRBJ1-2	CASSSRDTGYTF
TRBV5-1	TRBJ2-7	CASSRDRGHEQYF
TRBV7-3	TRBJ2-3	CASSSGLAGGTDTQYF
TRBV18	TRBJ1-1	CASSPRLTEAFF
TRBV7-2	TRBJ1-2	CASSTRTGLDYGYTF
TRBV7-2	TRBJ2-5	CASSLEPRRWETQYF
TRBV27	TRBJ2-7	CASSRTGLSYEQYF
TRBV29-1	TRBJ1-1	CSVRTGIEAFF
TRBV28	TRBJ2-5	CASSLIAGVRETQYF
TRBV11-2	TRBJ1-3	CASSLDPTRSASGNTIYF
TRBV10-2	TRBJ2-7	CASIAGPYEQYF
TRBV9	TRBJ2-2	CASSAGIGYTGELFF
TRBV5-4	TRBJ1-2	CASSLDGVFYGYTF
TRBV9	TRBJ1-6	CASSVRLDSPLHF
TRBV5-5	TRBJ2-7	CASRPRGSTGGLYEQYF
TRBV6-6	TRBJ2-1	CASSWLAGKVEQFF
TRBV9	TRBJ2-1	CASSAGTRVFF
TRBV10-3	TRBJ2-7	CAIRGTYEQYF
TRBV5-1	TRBJ1-1	CASSLYEHIKNTEAFF
TRBV7-9	TRBJ2-3	CASSLRQGLLTDTQYF
TRBV6-1	TRBJ1-3	CASRNRDRGNTIYF
TRBV5-1	TRBJ2-7	CASRSSGTISSYEQYF
TRBV4-1	TRBJ2-7	CASSQVIGGISYEQYF
TRBV28	TRBJ1-2	CASSLLGTGDYGYTF
TRBV12-5	TRBJ2-5	CASGLGTGETQYF
TRBV5-1	-	CASSLETSIHEQYF
TRBV5-4	TRBJ1-2	CASSLGQGGGYTF
TRBV9	TRBJ1-1	CASSVDRGSEAFF
TRBV5-1	TRBJ2-1	CASSPLAGSYNEQFF
TRBV7-9	TRBJ1-4	CASSGRGAATNEKLFF
TRBV18	TRBJ2-5	CASSRQETQYF
TRBV5-4	TRBJ2-1	CASSFALQGRKTNEQFF
TRBV5-1	TRBJ1-2	CASSLGADYGYTF
TRBV5-1	TRBJ2-7	CASSLKASYEQYF
TRBV19	TRBJ1-1	CASSMEVWFGTEAFF
TRBV5-1	TRBJ2-2	CASSLAWPTGGSPKNTGELFF
TRBV7-7	TRBJ2-5	CASSLGQGLSETQYF
TRBV20-1	TRBJ1-2	CSASGGDGYTF
TRBV28	TRBJ2-6	CASSPPGGRTSGANVLTF
TRBV4-1	TRBJ2-2	CASSQSGTAQSRELFF
TRBV7-8	TRBJ2-7	CASSLAVQKSYEQYF